The sample holds one count of the clone carrying this T cell receptor beta chain. Its antigen is not known. Researchers ran the PCR with 60 Vbeta and 13 Jbeta primers. Only in-frame clones appear in the TCRdb table, and some are missing; sequencing was by immunoSEQ multiplex PCR. Of tens of thousands of clones listed, around 80% were seen once; the top ten hold approximately 20%. The sample comes from a study of cytomegalovirus exposure and HLA in healthy donors. Study-level findings and limits: Sequencing depth across donors, presence/absence analyses assumed, was roughly uniform. With later analysis, a missense DCLRE1C variant became linked to TCR beta V- and J-gene trimming. Accurate prediction of HLA-A and HLA-B alleles (for most subjects) was reportedly achieved from TCR beta sequences.

The germline V gene encodes CDR1 MNHNS and CDR2 SASEGT. V lost 4 bases to trimming and J lost 3 bases, with 9 bases between them. There are 13 residues in the CDR3. Whereas donors were nominally healthy upon sampling, unrecorded immune exposures were probable. The rearrangement joins TRBV6-1 to TRBJ1-2, with D uncertain. The sequenced sample consisted of PBMCs. The receptor was isolated from a man aged 65 to 85 in good health and CMV-seropositive. CDR3 sequence: CASSATFYYGYTF. As DNA, the CDR3 is TGTGCCAGCAGTGCTACCTTTTACTATGGCTACACCTTC.